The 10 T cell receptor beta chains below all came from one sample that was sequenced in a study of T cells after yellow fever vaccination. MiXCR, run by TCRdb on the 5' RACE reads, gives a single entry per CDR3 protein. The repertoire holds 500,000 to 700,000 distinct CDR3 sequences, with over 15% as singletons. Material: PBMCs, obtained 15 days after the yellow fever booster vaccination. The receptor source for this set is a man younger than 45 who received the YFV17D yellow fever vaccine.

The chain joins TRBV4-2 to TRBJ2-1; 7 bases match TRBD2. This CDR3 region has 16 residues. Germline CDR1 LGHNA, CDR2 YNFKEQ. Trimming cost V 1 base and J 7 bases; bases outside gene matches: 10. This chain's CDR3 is CASSQASGRERNEQFF. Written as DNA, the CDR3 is TGTGCCAGCAGCCAAGCGAGTGGGCGGGAGCGAAATGAGCAGTTCTTC.

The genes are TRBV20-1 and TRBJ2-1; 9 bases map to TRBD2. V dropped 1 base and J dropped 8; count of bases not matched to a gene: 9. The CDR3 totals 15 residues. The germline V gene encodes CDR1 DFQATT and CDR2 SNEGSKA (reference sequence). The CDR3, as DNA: TGCAGTGCTAGAGGTGCGGGAGGGGGTTCCTATGAGCAGTTCTTC. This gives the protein CSARGAGGGSYEQFF.

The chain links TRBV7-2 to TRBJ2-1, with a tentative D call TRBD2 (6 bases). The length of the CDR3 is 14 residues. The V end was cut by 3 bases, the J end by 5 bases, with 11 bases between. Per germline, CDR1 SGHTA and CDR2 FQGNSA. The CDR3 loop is CASSFLAEDNEQFF. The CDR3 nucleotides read TGTGCCAGCAGCTTTTTAGCGGAGGACAATGAGCAGTTCTTC. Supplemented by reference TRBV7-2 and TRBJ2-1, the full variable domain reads GAGVSQSPSNKVTEKGKDVELRCDPISGHTALYWYRQSLGQGLEFLIYFQGNSAPDKSGLPSDRFSAERTGGSVSTLTIQRTQQEDSAVYLCASSFLAEDNEQFFGPGTRLTVL.

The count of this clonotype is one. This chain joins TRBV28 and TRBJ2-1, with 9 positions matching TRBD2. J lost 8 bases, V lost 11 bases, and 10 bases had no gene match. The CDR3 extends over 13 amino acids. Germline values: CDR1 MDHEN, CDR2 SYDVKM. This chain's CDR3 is CAAWRREGYEQFF. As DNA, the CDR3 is TGTGCCGCGTGGCGGCGGGAGGGCTATGAGCAGTTCTTC.

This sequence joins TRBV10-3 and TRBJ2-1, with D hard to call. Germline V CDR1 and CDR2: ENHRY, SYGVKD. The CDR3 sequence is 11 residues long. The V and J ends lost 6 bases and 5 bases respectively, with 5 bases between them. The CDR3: CAIRTDNEQFF. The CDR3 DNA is TGTGCCATCAGAACCGACAATGAGCAGTTCTTC.

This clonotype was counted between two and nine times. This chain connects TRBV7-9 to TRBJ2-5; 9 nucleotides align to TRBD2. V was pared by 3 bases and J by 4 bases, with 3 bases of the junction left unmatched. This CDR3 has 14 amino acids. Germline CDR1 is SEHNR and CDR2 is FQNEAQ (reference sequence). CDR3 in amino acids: CASSFSGSRETQYF. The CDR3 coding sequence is TGTGCCAGCAGCTTTAGCGGGAGTCGAGAGACCCAGTACTTC.

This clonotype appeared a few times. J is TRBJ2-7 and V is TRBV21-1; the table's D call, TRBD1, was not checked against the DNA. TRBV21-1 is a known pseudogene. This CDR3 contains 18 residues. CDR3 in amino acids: CASSKDRVRCWDDYEQYF. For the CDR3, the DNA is TGTGCCAGCAGCAAGGACCGGGTTCGGTGTTGGGATGACTACGAGCAGTACTTC.

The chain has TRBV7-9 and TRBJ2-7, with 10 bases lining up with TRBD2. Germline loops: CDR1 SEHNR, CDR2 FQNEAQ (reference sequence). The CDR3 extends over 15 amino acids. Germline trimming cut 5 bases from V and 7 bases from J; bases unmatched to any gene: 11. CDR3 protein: CASSAEASGSYEQYF. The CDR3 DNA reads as TGTGCCAGCAGCGCCGAGGCTAGCGGGAGTTATGAGCAGTACTTC.

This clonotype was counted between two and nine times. The CDR3 DNA is TGCAGCGTCCCCCGACCGGGACGGGAAGAGACCCAGTACTTC. Amino acid sequence: CSVPRPGREETQYF. The chain is built from TRBV29-1 and TRBJ2-5; D might be TRBD1 or TRBD2, each matching 5 bases. The CDR3 covers 14 residues. Germline CDR1 reads SQVTM; CDR2 reads ANQGSEA. V lost 6 bases, J lost 3 bases, and 17 bases lay in between.

CDR3 sequence reads: CASSLGGTKNYGYTF. The DNA for the CDR3 is TGTGCCAGCAGCTTAGGAGGGACAAAAAACTATGGCTACACCTTC. This chain links TRBV7-2 with TRBJ1-2, with D maybe TRBD1 (6 bases). The germline V gene encodes CDR1 SGHTA and CDR2 FQGNSA. This CDR3 region has 15 residues. V was pared by 1 base and J by 2 bases, with 11 bases between. The full variable domain, its missing parts supplied by reference TRBV7-2 and TRBJ1-2, is GAGVSQSPSNKVTEKGKDVELRCDPISGHTALYWYRQSLGQGLEFLIYFQGNSAPDKSGLPSDRFSAERTGGSVSTLTIQRTQQEDSAVYLCASSLGGTKNYGYTFGSGTRLTVV.